This paragraph covers one T cell receptor (beta chain) sequence. These data originate in a study of T cells after posttransplantation cyclophosphamide. Per the germline V gene, CDR1 is MNHEY and CDR2 is SMNVEV (reference sequence). The length of the CDR3 is 14 residues. V gave up 6 bases and J gave up 2 bases, with 10 bases separating them. Method: immunoSEQ multiplex PCR; TCRdb's copy keeps in-frame clones and lacks some. The profile covers tens of thousands of clones, with roughly 67% appearing a single time and 0.55% to 0.75% taken by the ten largest. This rearrangement joins TRBV27 to TRBJ2-2; no clear D gene. The TCR was taken from a woman aged 55-75 years in good health, CMV-negative, and a related stem cell transplant donor. Input material: memory CD4+ T cells sorted from PBMCs. CDR3 protein: CASSRDSNTGELFF. The CDR3 DNA reads as TGTGCCAGCAGCCGAGATTCAAACACCGGGGAGCTGTTTTTT.